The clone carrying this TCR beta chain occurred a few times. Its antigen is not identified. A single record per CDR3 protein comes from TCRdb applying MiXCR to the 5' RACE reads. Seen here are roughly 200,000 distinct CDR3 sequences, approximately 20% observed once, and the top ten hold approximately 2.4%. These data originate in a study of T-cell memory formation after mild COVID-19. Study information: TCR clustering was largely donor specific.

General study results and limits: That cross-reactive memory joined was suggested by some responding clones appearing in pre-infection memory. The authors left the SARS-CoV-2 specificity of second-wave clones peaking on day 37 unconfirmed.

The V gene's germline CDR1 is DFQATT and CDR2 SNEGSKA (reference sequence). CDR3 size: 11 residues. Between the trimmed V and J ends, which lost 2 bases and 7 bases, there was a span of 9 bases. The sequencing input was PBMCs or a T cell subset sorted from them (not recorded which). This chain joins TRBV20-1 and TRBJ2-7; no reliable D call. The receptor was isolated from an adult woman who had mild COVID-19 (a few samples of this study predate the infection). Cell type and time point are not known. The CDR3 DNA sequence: TGCAGTGCTAGATCCCCCCCGGAGCAGTACTTC. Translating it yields CSARSPPEQYF.